A selection of T cell receptor beta chains follows, all from one sample in a study of T-cell memory formation after mild COVID-19. TCRdb reprocessed the 5' RACE reads via MiXCR and lists one record per CDR3 protein. The top ten clones hold around 1.1% of a sample with approximately 65,000 distinct CDR3 sequences, about 9.4% of them seen once. Sequencing was carried out using PBMCs or a T cell subset sorted from them (not recorded which). The origin of the receptors is a man aged 18 to 35 who had mild COVID-19 (a few samples of this study predate the infection). Cell type and time point are not known. Both conserved end residues are part of each CDR3. D genes are given only for firm matches. Not every row has a clone size; where given, it reads once, few, many or a size class.

NA TRBJ2-5 TRBV6-1 NA TGTGCCAGCAGTGAAGATAGGGAGACCCAGTACTTC CASSEDRETQYF
NA TRBJ2-1 TRBV12-3/TRBV12-4 TRBD2 TGTGCCAGCAGTCCCCGGCTAGCGGGGGGGAACAATGAGCAGTTCTTC CASSPRLAGGNNEQFF
many TRBJ2-3 TRBV20-1 TRBD1 TGCAGTGCTAGAAGCCCGACAGGGGGCGATGGTTTTCCGCAGTATTTT CSARSPTGGDGFPQYF
few TRBJ2-2 TRBV19 NA TGTGCCAGTAGTATTGAAAACCAGAACACCGGGGAGCTGTTTTTT CASSIENQNTGELFF
many TRBJ2-3 TRBV7-2 NA TGTGCCAGCAGCTTAGGGCCATACACAGATACGCAGTATTTT CASSLGPYTDTQYF
NA TRBJ2-5 TRBV5-1 NA TGCGCCGGACAGGCCAGGGCGGGTCGGGGGGAGACCCAGTACTTC CAGQARAGRGETQYF
NA TRBJ1-2 TRBV12-3/TRBV12-4 NA TGTGCCAGCAGTTTCCCGAACCGAGCCCTCAACTATGGCTACACCTTC CASSFPNRALNYGYTF
NA TRBJ2-1 TRBV20-1 TRBD2 TGCAGTGCTAGAAGGGGGCTCGGGGCTAGCGGGGTTGGGCAGTTCTTC CSARRGLGASGVGQFF
NA TRBJ2-5 TRBV7-2 TRBD1 TGTGCCAGCAGCTCCAGGACAGGGACGTACGAGACCCAGTACTTC CASSSRTGTYETQYF
NA TRBJ2-7 TRBV7-2 NA TGTGCCAGCAGCGGTCCGCCTCCATCCCACGAGCAGTACTTC CASSGPPPSHEQYF
few TRBJ2-1 TRBV7-3 NA TGTGCCAGCAGTTCTCAGGGTGCGGGGGCTTCCTACAATGAGCAGTTCTTC CASSSQGAGASYNEQFF
NA TRBJ2-3 TRBV2 TRBD2 TGTGCCAGCAGTCGGGACTACACAGATACGCAGTATTTT CASSRDYTDTQYF
NA TRBJ1-6 TRBV2 TRBD1 TGTGCCAGCAGTGTTTCAGGGGGCCATAATTCACCCCTCCACTTT CASSVSGGHNSPLHF
NA TRBJ2-5 TRBV19 TRBD2 TGTGCCAGTAGTATCCTAGCGGGAGATACCCAAGAGACCCAGTACTTC CASSILAGDTQETQYF
NA TRBJ1-4 TRBV20-1 NA TGCAGTGGTGGGGCAGTGGGTGAAAAACTGTTTTTT CSGGAVGEKLFF
NA TRBJ1-1 TRBV16 NA TGTGCCAGCAGCCAATCGATGGGTGTGAGTACTGAAGCTTTCTTT CASSQSMGVSTEAFF
many TRBJ2-5 TRBV7-9 TRBD1 TGTGCCAGCAGCTTATTAAGGGATCTAGGGGGCGAGACCCAGTACTTC CASSLLRDLGGETQYF
few TRBJ2-5 TRBV6-5 TRBD2 TGTGCCAGCAGTCCTTATAGCGGGGAAGAGACCCAGTACTTC CASSPYSGEETQYF
few TRBJ1-2 TRBV5-5 NA TGTGCCAGCAGCCCCCAGAGTAACTATGGCTACACCTTC CASSPQSNYGYTF
NA TRBJ2-3 TRBV7-6 TRBD2 TGTGCCAGCAGCCGTCGTGCGGGGGAGGTAGATACGCAGTATTTT CASSRRAGEVDTQYF
few TRBJ1-6 TRBV19 NA TGTGCCAGTAGTGTCAAAAAATCACCCCTCCACTTT CASSVKKSPLHF
few TRBJ2-4 TRBV7-8 NA TGTGCCAGCAGCCCGGGGCGGGACAGTCAGTACTTC CASSPGRDSQYF
NA TRBJ2-5 TRBV2 NA TGTGCCAGCAGTGAAGAGGAGACCCAGTACTTC CASSEEETQYF
few TRBJ1-1 TRBV2 TRBD1 TGTGCCAGGGGACAGCCCAACACTGAAGCTTTCTTT CARGQPNTEAFF
NA TRBJ1-5 TRBV29-1 TRBD1 TGCAGCGCCGCGGATGGTCAGGGGGATGGCAATCAGCCCCAGCATTTT CSAADGQGDGNQPQHF
NA TRBJ2-3 TRBV11-2 TRBD2 TGTGCCAGCAGCGGGCGGGGGGGCTATGTAGATACGCAGTATTTT CASSGRGGYVDTQYF
NA TRBJ2-3 TRBV20-1 NA TGCAGTGCCGAGACTGATACGCAGTATTTT CSAETDTQYF
few TRBJ2-4 TRBV20-1 NA TGCAGTGCTTCGCCCCCGGGGGTCGATACCAAAAACATTCAGTACTTC CSASPPGVDTKNIQYF
few TRBJ1-2 TRBV12-3/TRBV12-4 NA TGTGCCAGCAGTTTAGGGTCATCTGGTTTCTATGGCTACACCTTC CASSLGSSGFYGYTF
few TRBJ1-3 TRBV5-1 TRBD1 TGCGCCAGCAGCTCACAGGGGCCGAGCTCTGGAAACACCATATATTTT CASSSQGPSSGNTIYF
many TRBJ2-1 TRBV7-9 NA TGTGCCAGCAGCCCCCGAAACGAGCAGTTCTTC CASSPRNEQFF
few TRBJ1-5 TRBV20-1 NA TGCAGTGCTAGGGTGCTAAACCTGAATCAGCCCCAGCATTTT CSARVLNLNQPQHF
few TRBJ1-2 TRBV5-1 NA TGCGCCAGCAGCCAAACAAGGGAGTATGGCTACACCTTC CASSQTREYGYTF
NA TRBJ2-6 TRBV5-1 NA TGCGCCAGCAGCTTGGAGGGAGGCCTCTCTGGGGCCAACGTCCTGACTTTC CASSLEGGLSGANVLTF
medium-sized TRBJ2-2 TRBV7-2 NA TGTGCCAGCAGCTCGCAGGGGAGGATAAACGGGGAGCTGTTTTTT CASSSQGRINGELFF
many TRBJ2-7 TRBV11-2 NA TGTGCCAGCAGCCACGGGTGGGAGCAGTACTTC CASSHGWEQYF
NA TRBJ1-5 TRBV6-4 NA TGTGCCAGCAGTGACGAGGGGATTCAGCCCCAGCATTTT CASSDEGIQPQHF
many TRBJ2-1 TRBV12-3/TRBV12-4 TRBD2 TGTGCCAGCAGTTCCGGCGGGGGGGCCAAGGATGAGCAGTTCTTC CASSSGGGAKDEQFF
NA TRBJ2-2 TRBV19 TRBD1 TGTGCCAGTGGATGGGGGACAGGCAACACCGGGGAGCTGTTTTTT CASGWGTGNTGELFF
few TRBJ2-5 TRBV5-6 NA TGTGCCAGCAGCTTGGCGGGCCCCAAAGAGACCCAGTACTTC CASSLAGPKETQYF
NA TRBJ2-5 TRBV2 NA TGTGCCAGCAAGGGAGCCCAAGAGACCCAGTACTTC CASKGAQETQYF
NA TRBJ1-1 TRBV5-1 NA TGCGCCAGCGCGGCGACGGCGAGGACTGAAGCTTTCTTT CASAATARTEAFF
NA TRBJ1-1 TRBV20-1 NA TGCAGCCCCACGATCCCGCGATGGGGGGCGAACACTGAAGCTTTCTTT CSPTIPRWGANTEAFF
many TRBJ2-2 TRBV5-6 NA TGTGCCAGCAGCTTGGAAAGGACCGGGGAGCTGTTTTTT CASSLERTGELFF
few TRBJ2-3 TRBV5-1 TRBD2 TGCGCCAGCAGCTTGTCTAGCGGGGGGCCAGATACGCAGTATTTT CASSLSSGGPDTQYF
few TRBJ2-5 TRBV5-1 TRBD2 TGCGCCAGCAGCGCCGGGACTAGCCAAGAGACCCAGTACTTC CASSAGTSQETQYF
few TRBJ2-7 TRBV5-1 NA TGCGCCAGCAGCTCGACAGGTGAAGCCTACGAGCAGTACTTC CASSSTGEAYEQYF
NA TRBJ2-5 TRBV7-3 NA TGTGCCAGCAGCTTTGGCAGGGAAGAGACCCAGTACTTC CASSFGREETQYF
few TRBJ2-6 TRBV9 TRBD1 TGTGCCAGCAGCCCAGGGGACAGCTCTGGGGCCAACGTCCTGACTTTC CASSPGDSSGANVLTF
many TRBJ1-5 TRBV20-1 NA TGCAGTGCTAGAGATCCGAAGGGGGGATCCCTCCAGCATTTT CSARDPKGGSLQHF
few TRBJ2-5 TRBV12-3/TRBV12-4 TRBD2 TGTGCCAGCACCGAGCGGGACGGGAGATCTCAAGAGACCCAGTACTTC CASTERDGRSQETQYF
NA TRBJ1-4 TRBV30 NA TGTGCCTGGTACACAGGGAAAGGCCTCGGGGATGAAAAACTGTTTTTT CAWYTGKGLGDEKLFF
NA TRBJ2-2 TRBV2 TRBD2 TGTGCCAGCATCCGAGCTAGCGGGGGGTCGAACACCGGGGAGCTGTTTTTT CASIRASGGSNTGELFF
few TRBJ2-1 TRBV24-1 NA TGTGCCACCAGTGTTCGCCTTGGGGAAGATGAGCAGTTCTTC CATSVRLGEDEQFF
few TRBJ2-1 TRBV24-1 NA TGTGCCACCAGTGAGGCCCCTGGCGGGGGCTCAAATGAGCAGTTCTTC CATSEAPGGGSNEQFF